This TCR beta chain was sequenced for a study of STAT5B mutations in CD4+ large granular lymphocyte leukemia. Profiling relied on immunoSEQ multiplex PCR, and the TCRdb table lists in-frame clones only, not all of them. The sample carries tens of thousands of clones, over 60% recorded once. In its sample, this clone was seen once. The CDR3 has 15 amino acids. The germline V gene encodes CDR1 SGHTA and CDR2 FQGTGA. V gave up 5 bases and J gave up 5 bases; unmatched junction bases: 11. Sample: CD4+ T cells from blood buffy coats. The rearrangement joins TRBV7-3 to TRBJ2-5; TRBD1 aligns across 7 bases. The clonotype was recovered from a human donor in good health. CDR3 loop: CASSGRPGGWETQYF. DNA of the CDR3: TGTGCCAGCAGCGGTCGGCCAGGGGGATGGGAGACCCAGTACTTC.